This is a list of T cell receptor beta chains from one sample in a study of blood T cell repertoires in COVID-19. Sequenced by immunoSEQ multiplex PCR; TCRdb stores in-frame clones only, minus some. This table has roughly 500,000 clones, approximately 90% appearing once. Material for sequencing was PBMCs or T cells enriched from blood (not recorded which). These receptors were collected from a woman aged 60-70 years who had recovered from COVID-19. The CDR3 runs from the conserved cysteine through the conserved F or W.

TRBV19	CASSRQGVDGYTF
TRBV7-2	CASSRQGSDTQYF
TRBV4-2	CASSQEPGLGIFF
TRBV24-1	CATSDLPQYRVYNEQFF
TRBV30	CAWSARDRGFSNQPQHF
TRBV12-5	CASGLLQAEFF
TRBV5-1	CASSLLATNEKLFF
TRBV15	CATSREIPAEGFNYGYTF
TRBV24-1	CATSGSGGNQPQHF
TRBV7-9	CASSFGPIAAPGNEQFF
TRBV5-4	CASSLVGSGNTIYF
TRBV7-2	CASSLGGALADTQYF
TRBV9	CASSVAPAGVISNTGELFF
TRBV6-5	CASSRQSLSNYGYTF
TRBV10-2	CASSESSVTGELFF
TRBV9	CASSTGQGKDVQYF
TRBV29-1	CSVRTGDYNSPLHF
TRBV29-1	CSVERNEQFF
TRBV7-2	CASSSTSRDSQSTDTQYF
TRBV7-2	CASSLTGGGSIYGYTF
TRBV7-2	CASSSGGGGDTQYF
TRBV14	CASSLGRGSTNEKLFF
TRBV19	CASSRTGMNTEAFF
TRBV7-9	CASSYGGGTEAFF
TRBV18	CASSPGNVGNEQFF
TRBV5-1	CASRLEGQGGETQYF
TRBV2	CASSGAGLTNEKLFF
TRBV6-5	CASRDSGGSTEAFF
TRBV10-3	CAIKGSGSSYNEQFF
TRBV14	CASSHGPGQYNEQFF
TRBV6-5	CASAFQTNTGELFF
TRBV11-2	CASSPASREQYF
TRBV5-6	CASSPPGYNEQFF
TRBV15	CATRAPPGNTGELFF
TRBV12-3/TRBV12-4	CASSFEGTYGYTF
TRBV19	CASSIRRTGDDNEQFF
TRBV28	CASSQGTSTEAFF
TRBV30	CAWGFSGGNTDTQYF
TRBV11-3	CASSLEAASYNEQFF
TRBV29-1	CSGVRGTEAFF